Listed here are 9 T cell receptor beta chains from one sample, sequenced in a study of blood T cells in healthy people across ages. Together with a sample-barcoded 5' primer, a J-beta primer mix was included in a second PCR lasting 7 to 11 cycles. TCRdb reanalysed the 5' RACE reads using MiXCR and keeps one entry per CDR3 protein. The sample holds roughly 680,000 distinct CDR3 sequences, roughly half seen once. Material: blood. The receptors originated from a woman at least 80 years old in good health.

The table lists this clonotype with many counts. This chain uses TRBV20-1 with TRBJ2-5; D might be TRBD1 (5 bases). The CDR3 has 15 amino acids. Germline V gene sequence: CDR1 DFQATT, CDR2 SNEGSKA (reference sequence). Trimming left V 0 bases short and J 1 base short, with 12 bases between. The CDR3, as DNA: TGCAGTGCTAGAGATGGGGCGGAACTCCAAGAGACCCAGTACTTC. Protein: CSARDGAELQETQYF.

The gene calls are TRBV20-1 and TRBJ1-4; weak D call: TRBD1 (5 bases). Germline CDR1 DFQATT, CDR2 SNEGSKA (reference sequence). CDR3 length equals 15 residues. Trimming removed 6 bases from V and 3 bases from J, with 17 bases in between. The chain's CDR3 is CSAERGRVPNEKLFF. CDR3 sequence (DNA): TGCAGTGCGGAAAGGGGCCGGGTCCCTAATGAAAAACTGTTTTTT.

This clonotype was detected only a few times. The chain uses TRBV7-2 and TRBJ2-7; 9 nucleotides line up with TRBD2. The CDR3 runs 15 residues. V lost 1 base and J lost 4; bases outside the gene matches: 5. In germline, CDR1 is SGHTA, CDR2 FQGNSA. The CDR3 region has the DNA TGTGCCAGCAGCTTAGGGGCGGGAGGGGAATACGAGCAGTACTTC. This translates into CASSLGAGGEYEQYF.

The gene calls are TRBV5-1 and TRBJ1-2, with TRBD1 matching 8 bases. The CDR3 is 17 residues long. Germline loops: CDR1 SGHRS, CDR2 YFSETQ. V lost 4 bases, J lost 2 bases, and 13 bases stayed unmatched. The CDR3 sequence is CASSPSGGQASNYGYTF. Written as DNA, the CDR3 is TGCGCCAGCAGCCCATCCGGGGGACAGGCATCAAACTATGGCTACACCTTC.

Points on this clonotype: One base away lies a much larger clone, so this may be a sequencing read error. CDR3 DNA sequence: TGCAGCTTCATTGGGGAGGGCAATGAGCAGTACTTC. It yields the protein CSFIGEGNEQYF. The gene calls are TRBV29-1 and TRBJ2-5; 7 nucleotides align to TRBD2. CDR3 length: 12 amino acids. Losses at the gene ends were 8 bases for V and 11 bases for J; bases not matched to a gene: 14. The V gene's germline CDR1 is SQVTM and CDR2 ANQGSEA.

This clonotype was recorded many times. The rearrangement uses TRBV5-6 and TRBJ2-1; D may correspond to TRBD1 or TRBD2 (6 bases each). Germline CDR1 SGHDT, CDR2 YYEEEE. The CDR3 is 16 amino acids. V shed 5 bases and J shed 1 base, with 16 bases lying between them. DNA for the CDR3: TGTGCCAGCAGTCATCGAACGGGGGCATCCTACAATGAGCAGTTCTTC. It is translated as CASSHRTGASYNEQFF.

This clonotype was counted a single time. The gene calls are TRBV2 and TRBJ2-1, with TRBD1 identical over 9 bases. V was pared by 7 bases and J by 12 bases, with 10 bases of the junction left unmatched. The CDR3 sequence is 13 residues long. CDR1 SNHLY and CDR2 FYNNEI come from the germline V gene. CDR3 sequence: CASITGTGFRQFF. CDR3 sequence (DNA): TGTGCCAGCATTACCGGGACAGGGTTTAGGCAGTTCTTC.

The CDR3 sequence: CASSFRGFQETQYF. The CDR3, as DNA: TGCGCCAGCAGCTTTAGGGGGTTCCAAGAGACCCAGTACTTC. The chain carries TRBV5-1 and TRBJ2-5, with D perhaps TRBD1 (6 bases). The CDR3 has 14 amino acids. Trimming pared 2 bases from V and 1 base from J, leaving 9 bases between. Germline V CDR1 and CDR2: SGHRS, YFSETQ.

This clonotype was counted many times. The chain employs TRBV3-1 and TRBJ2-3; 7 bases match TRBD1. Trimming took 4 bases from V and 5 from J; bases not matched to a gene: 9. Germline CDR1 and CDR2: LGHDT and YNNKEL (reference sequence). The CDR3 has 15 residues. The CDR3 region is CASSLRDSYRDTQYF. The CDR3 DNA reads TGTGCCAGCAGCCTCCGGGACAGTTATCGAGATACGCAGTATTTT.